This T cell receptor beta chain was recovered during a study of human T cells and chemical hapten exposure. There are 13 residues in the CDR3. Trimming took off 3 bases at V and 1 base at J, with 8 bases between the two ends. Per germline, CDR1 DFQATT and CDR2 SNEGSKA (reference sequence). The time point: pre-sensitization, week 0. Treatment: therapeutic diphenylcyclopropenone sensitization with weekly scalp DPC. In its sample, this clonotype was seen many times. In TCRdb, the RACE reads were re-called with MiXCR into one record per CDR3 protein. The sample shows more than 250,000 distinct CDR3 sequences, around 7.3% of them seen only once.

The clonotype comes from a man aged 18 to 29 with alopecia areata. Some clones in this sample may be carry-over from other donors' samples. The chain combines TRBV20-1 with TRBJ2-3; D might be TRBD1 or TRBD2, each matching 5 bases. Sequences were derived from whole blood, sampled in connection with sensitization to the hapten diphenylcyclopropenone (DPC). CDR3 sequence (DNA): TGCAGTGCTAGCGGGGCGGGCACAGATACGCAGTATTTT. It codes for CSASGAGTDTQYF.